This TCR beta chain emerged from a study of cytomegalovirus exposure and HLA in healthy donors. Study-level findings and limits: Earlier analysis found most TCR beta V segments productive about 87% or about 30% of the time. Per published accounts, TCR beta sequences correctly predicted the HLA-A and HLA-B alleles of most subjects.

Notes on this clone: What it binds is not known.

Both 60 Vbeta primers and 13 Jbeta primers went into the PCR. The protocol was immunoSEQ multiplex PCR, while the TCRdb copy is restricted to in-frame clones and leaves out a portion. The table has over 150,000 clones, roughly three quarters seen once. The CDR3 has 19 residues. Per germline, CDR1 MGHRA and CDR2 YSYEKL. Trimming took 0 bases from V and 0 from J, leaving 19 bases between them. Healthy bone marrow donors made up the donor group. The chain couples TRBV4-1 to TRBJ2-3; perhaps TRBD2 as D (6 bases). The sequence was collected from a man aged 18-30 years in good health and CMV-seropositive. Sequenced: PBMCs. The CDR3 loop is CASSQEGLGPGRSTDTQYF. For the CDR3, the DNA is TGCGCCAGCAGCCAAGAGGGCCTTGGCCCTGGGAGGAGCACAGATACGCAGTATTTT.